A selection of T cell receptor beta chains follows, all from one sample in a study of T cells after yellow fever vaccination. TCRdb re-called the 5' RACE reads with MiXCR, one entry per CDR3 protein. This sample has fewer than 450,000 distinct CDR3 sequences, with 3% to 4.5% found just once. The sample was PBMCs, taken 5 days after the yellow fever booster vaccination. The receptor set was obtained from a young man who received the YFV17D yellow fever vaccine. Each CDR3 is given with its conserved first and last residue. The D gene is left open where the match is weak. Clone size is stated in some rows and not others, as once, few, many or a class when expanded.

D gene: -; clone size: few; J gene: TRBJ2-5; V gene: TRBV4-3; CDR3 DNA: TGCGCCAGCAGCCAAGGCCGGGACCGCCAAGAGACCCAGTACTTC; CDR3 protein: CASSQGRDRQETQYF
D gene: TRBD1; clone size: -; J gene: TRBJ2-1; V gene: TRBV5-1; CDR3 DNA: TGCGCCAGCAGCTTGGGGGACAGGGGATTTGATGAGCAGTTCTTC; CDR3 protein: CASSLGDRGFDEQFF
D gene: -; clone size: -; J gene: TRBJ1-1; V gene: TRBV14; CDR3 DNA: TGTGCCAGCAGCCAAGAGTGGAACACTGAAGCTTTCTTT; CDR3 protein: CASSQEWNTEAFF
D gene: -; clone size: few; J gene: TRBJ2-3; V gene: TRBV7-2; CDR3 DNA: TGTGCCAGCAGCCTAGGGGGGAACCCCACAGATACGCAGTATTTT; CDR3 protein: CASSLGGNPTDTQYF
D gene: TRBD1; clone size: many; J gene: TRBJ2-7; V gene: TRBV7-2; CDR3 DNA: TGTGCCAGCAGCTTGTTTGGGGCGAGGACAGGGCCTTCCTACGAGCAGTACTTC; CDR3 protein: CASSLFGARTGPSYEQYF
D gene: -; clone size: -; J gene: TRBJ2-5; V gene: TRBV18; CDR3 DNA: TGTGCCAGCTCACCGACAGGGGAGGGAGTGACCCAGTACTTC; CDR3 protein: CASSPTGEGVTQYF
D gene: -; clone size: -; J gene: TRBJ2-5; V gene: TRBV3-1; CDR3 DNA: TGTGCCAGCAGCCATGATTTGGGCAGTGATGAGACCCAGTACTTC; CDR3 protein: CASSHDLGSDETQYF
D gene: TRBD1; clone size: few; J gene: TRBJ1-6; V gene: TRBV20-1; CDR3 DNA: TGCAGTGACGGGACAGGGGATTCACCCCTCCACTTT; CDR3 protein: CSDGTGDSPLHF
D gene: -; clone size: -; J gene: TRBJ2-1; V gene: TRBV29-1; CDR3 DNA: TGCAGCGTTGGCAGCCACGGTCCCTACAATGAGCAGTTCTTC; CDR3 protein: CSVGSHGPYNEQFF
D gene: -; clone size: -; J gene: TRBJ2-7; V gene: TRBV4-1; CDR3 DNA: TGCGCCAGCAGCCCTACCCGGGCCTCCGAGCAGTACTTC; CDR3 protein: CASSPTRASEQYF
D gene: -; clone size: few; J gene: TRBJ2-7; V gene: TRBV12-3/TRBV12-4; CDR3 DNA: TGTGCCAGCAGTTCCCCTGAGGGGTGGGGATACGAGCAGTACTTC; CDR3 protein: CASSSPEGWGYEQYF
D gene: TRBD1; clone size: few; J gene: TRBJ1-1; V gene: TRBV20-1; CDR3 DNA: TGCAGTGCCGCGACAGGGATGGGCACTGAAGCTTTCTTT; CDR3 protein: CSAATGMGTEAFF
D gene: -; clone size: many; J gene: TRBJ2-1; V gene: TRBV5-1; CDR3 DNA: TGCGCCAGCAGCTCCCGAGGGGACGGGACCAATGAGCAGTTCTTC; CDR3 protein: CASSSRGDGTNEQFF
D gene: TRBD2; clone size: few; J gene: TRBJ2-1; V gene: TRBV6-2/TRBV6-3; CDR3 DNA: TGTGCCAGCAGCCGGGGGGGACCCAGCTCCTACAATGAGCAGTTCTTC; CDR3 protein: CASSRGGPSSYNEQFF
D gene: -; clone size: few; J gene: TRBJ1-6; V gene: TRBV2; CDR3 DNA: TGTGCCACCACAGAAAGGAGGGATTCACCCCTCCACTTT; CDR3 protein: CATTERRDSPLHF
D gene: -; clone size: -; J gene: TRBJ2-1; V gene: TRBV5-4; CDR3 DNA: TGTGCCAGCAGCTTGACACCCTCCGCCCACAATGAGCAGTTCTTC; CDR3 protein: CASSLTPSAHNEQFF
D gene: -; clone size: few; J gene: TRBJ2-1; V gene: TRBV5-4; CDR3 DNA: TGTGCCAGCAGCCCCAGGGAGAATGAGCAGTTCTTC; CDR3 protein: CASSPRENEQFF
D gene: -; clone size: -; J gene: TRBJ2-1; V gene: TRBV20-1; CDR3 DNA: TGCAGTGCTAGAGTTGGTTATGAGCAGTTCTTC; CDR3 protein: CSARVGYEQFF